This T cell receptor beta chain was obtained from a study of blood T cell repertoires in COVID-19. Study-wide context: Samples of COVID-19 (acute and convalescent) were obtained from the United States, Italy and Spain. From T cells, B-cell-depleted T cells, or PBMCs came the material, which was cDNA or gDNA.

Authors' data handling: Reference gene primer amplification yielded estimated nucleated cell counts. Method: immunoSEQ multiplex PCR; TCRdb's copy keeps in-frame clones and lacks some. V and J calls and clone size follow that table, whereas D and trimming were derived from the DNA. This table holds around 250,000 clones, 90% to 95% found once. CDR3 size: 18 residues. Germline V gene lookup returns CDR1 LGHNA and CDR2 YNFKEQ. V shed 4 bases, J shed 6 bases, and the junction held 19 bases outside the gene matches. Participant age was roughly 18 to 100 years, and participants resided in roughly 25 US areas.

The sequenced sample was PBMCs or T cells enriched from blood (not recorded which). This receptor was identified in a human donor in a cohort exposed to, infected with or recovered from COVID-19 (not recorded which). The donor label of this sample is uncertain. The chain recombines TRBV4-2 with TRBJ2-3, with 7 bases lining up with TRBD2. CDR3 in amino acids: CASSLVEVTSASGDTQYF. The CDR3 coding sequence is TGTGCCAGCAGCCTAGTTGAGGTAACTAGCGCCTCGGGGGATACGCAGTATTTT.